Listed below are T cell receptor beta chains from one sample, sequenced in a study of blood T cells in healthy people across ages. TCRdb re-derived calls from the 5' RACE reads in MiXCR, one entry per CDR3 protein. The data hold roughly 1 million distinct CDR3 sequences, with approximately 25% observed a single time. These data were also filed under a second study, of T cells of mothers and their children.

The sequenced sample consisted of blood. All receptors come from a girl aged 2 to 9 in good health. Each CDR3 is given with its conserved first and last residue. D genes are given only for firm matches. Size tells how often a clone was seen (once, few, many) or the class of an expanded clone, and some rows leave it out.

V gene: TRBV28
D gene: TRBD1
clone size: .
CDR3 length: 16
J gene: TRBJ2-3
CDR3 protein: CASSSSGTGDADTQYF
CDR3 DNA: TGTGCCAGCAGTAGTTCCGGGACAGGGGACGCAGATACGCAGTATTTT

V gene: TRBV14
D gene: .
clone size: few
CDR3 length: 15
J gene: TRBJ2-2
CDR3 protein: CASSQRGIGTGELFF
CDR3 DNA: TGTGCCAGCAGCCAAAGGGGGATTGGAACCGGGGAGCTGTTTTTT

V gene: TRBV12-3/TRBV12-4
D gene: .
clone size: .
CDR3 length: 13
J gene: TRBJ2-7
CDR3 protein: CASSLFLRGEQYF
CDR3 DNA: TGTGCCAGCAGTTTATTTCTAAGGGGCGAGCAGTACTTC

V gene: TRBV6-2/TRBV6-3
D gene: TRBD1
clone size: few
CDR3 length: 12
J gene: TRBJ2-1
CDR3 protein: CASTHGQVGQFF
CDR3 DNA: TGTGCCAGCACCCACGGACAGGTCGGTCAGTTCTTC

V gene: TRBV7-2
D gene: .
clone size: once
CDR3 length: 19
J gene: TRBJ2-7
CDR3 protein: CASSSFPKINYGGSYEQYF
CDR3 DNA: TGTGCCAGCAGCTCTTTCCCAAAGATTAACTATGGGGGCTCCTACGAGCAGTACTTC

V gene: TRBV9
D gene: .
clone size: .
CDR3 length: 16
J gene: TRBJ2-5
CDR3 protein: CASSLYLGVGQETQYF
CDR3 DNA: TGTGCCAGCAGCTTATATCTGGGAGTCGGGCAAGAGACCCAGTACTTC

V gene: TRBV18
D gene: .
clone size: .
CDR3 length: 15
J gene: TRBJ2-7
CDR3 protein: CASSPPERSASEQYF
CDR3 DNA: TGTGCCAGCTCACCACCGGAAAGAAGCGCCTCCGAGCAGTACTTC

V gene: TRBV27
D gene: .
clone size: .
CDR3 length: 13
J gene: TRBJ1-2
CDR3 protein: CASSPGPTYGYTF
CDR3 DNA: TGTGCCAGCAGTCCGGGACCAACCTATGGCTACACCTTC

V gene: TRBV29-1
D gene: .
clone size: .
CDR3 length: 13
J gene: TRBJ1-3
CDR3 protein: CSVEVQFGNTIYF
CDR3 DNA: TGCAGCGTTGAGGTACAGTTTGGAAACACCATATATTTT

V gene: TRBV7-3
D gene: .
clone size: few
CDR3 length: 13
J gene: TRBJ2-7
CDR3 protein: CASSFRAGDEQYF
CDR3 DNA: TGTGCCAGCAGCTTCCGGGCAGGCGACGAGCAGTACTTC

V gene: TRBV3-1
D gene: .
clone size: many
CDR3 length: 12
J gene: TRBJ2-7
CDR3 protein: CASSQRGPKQYF
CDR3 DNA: TGTGCCAGCAGCCAGCGGGGGCCAAAGCAGTACTTC

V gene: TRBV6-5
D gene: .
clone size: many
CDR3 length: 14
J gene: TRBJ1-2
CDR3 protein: CASSQLQGVYGYTF
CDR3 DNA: TGTGCCAGCAGTCAACTCCAGGGAGTCTATGGCTACACCTTC

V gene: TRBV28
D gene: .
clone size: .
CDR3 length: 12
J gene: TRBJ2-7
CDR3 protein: CASSGGQGKQYF
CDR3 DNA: TGTGCCAGCAGCGGGGGGCAGGGAAAGCAGTACTTC

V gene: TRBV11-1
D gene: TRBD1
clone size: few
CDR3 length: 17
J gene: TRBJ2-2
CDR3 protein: CASSVGRHRGNTGELFF
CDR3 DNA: TGTGCCAGCAGCGTAGGCCGCCACAGGGGAAACACCGGGGAGCTGTTTTTT

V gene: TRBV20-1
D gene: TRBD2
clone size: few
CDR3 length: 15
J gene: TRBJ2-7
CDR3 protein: CSAIRTSGSSYEQYF
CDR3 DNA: TGCAGTGCTATTCGGACTAGCGGTAGCTCCTACGAGCAGTACTTC

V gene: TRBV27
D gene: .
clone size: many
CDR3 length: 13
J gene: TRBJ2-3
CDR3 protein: CASSYQGTDTQYF
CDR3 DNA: TGTGCCAGCAGTTACCAGGGCACAGATACGCAGTATTTT

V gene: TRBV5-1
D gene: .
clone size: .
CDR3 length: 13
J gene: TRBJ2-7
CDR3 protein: CASRGTTSYEQYF
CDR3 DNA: TGCGCCAGCAGAGGGACCACATCCTACGAGCAGTACTTC

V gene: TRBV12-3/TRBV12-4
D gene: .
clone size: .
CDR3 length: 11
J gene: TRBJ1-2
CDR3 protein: CASSLDKEGAF
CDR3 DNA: TGTGCCAGCAGCTTGGACAAAGAAGGCGCCTTC

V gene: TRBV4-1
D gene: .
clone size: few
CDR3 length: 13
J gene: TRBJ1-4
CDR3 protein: CASSDTGKEKLFF
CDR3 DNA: TGCGCCAGCAGCGATACAGGGAAAGAAAAACTGTTTTTT

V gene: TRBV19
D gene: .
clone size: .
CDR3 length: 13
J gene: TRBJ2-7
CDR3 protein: CASSSGPPRAQYF
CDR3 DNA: TGTGCCAGTAGTTCTGGGCCCCCCAGGGCCCAGTACTTC

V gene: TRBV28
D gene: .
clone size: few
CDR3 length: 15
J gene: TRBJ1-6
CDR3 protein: CASRYQGTLGSPLHF
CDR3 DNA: TGTGCCAGCAGGTACCAGGGGACTCTTGGGTCACCCCTCCACTTT

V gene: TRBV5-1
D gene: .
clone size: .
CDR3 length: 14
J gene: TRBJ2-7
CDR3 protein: CASSLEGPLYEQYF
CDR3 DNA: TGCGCCAGCAGCTTGGAAGGGCCCCTCTACGAGCAGTACTTC

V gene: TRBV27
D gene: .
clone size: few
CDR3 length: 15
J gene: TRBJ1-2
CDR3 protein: CASSETWELNYGYTF
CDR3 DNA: TGTGCCAGCAGTGAAACATGGGAGCTCAACTATGGCTACACCTTC

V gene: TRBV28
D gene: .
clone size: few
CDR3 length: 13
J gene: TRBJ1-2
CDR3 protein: CASSSLTSFGYTF
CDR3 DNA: TGTGCCAGCAGTTCCCTGACCTCGTTCGGCTACACCTTC

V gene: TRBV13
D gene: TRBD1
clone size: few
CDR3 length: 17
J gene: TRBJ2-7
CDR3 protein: CASSSTQPGQRSYEQYF
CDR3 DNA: TGTGCCAGCAGCTCCACTCAACCGGGACAGCGGTCCTACGAGCAGTACTTC

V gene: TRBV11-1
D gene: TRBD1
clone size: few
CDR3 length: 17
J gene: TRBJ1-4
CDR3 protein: CASSLGATGYGGEKLFF
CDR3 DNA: TGTGCCAGCAGCTTAGGAGCGACAGGGTACGGAGGGGAAAAACTGTTTTTT

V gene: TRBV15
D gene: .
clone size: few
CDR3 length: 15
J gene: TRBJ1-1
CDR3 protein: CATSRGRGWNTEAFF
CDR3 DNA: TGTGCCACCAGCAGAGGAAGGGGGTGGAACACTGAAGCTTTCTTT

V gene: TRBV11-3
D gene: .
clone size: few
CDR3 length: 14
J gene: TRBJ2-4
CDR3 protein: CASRDSLAKNIQYF
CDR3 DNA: TGTGCCAGCAGGGACAGTTTAGCCAAAAACATTCAGTACTTC

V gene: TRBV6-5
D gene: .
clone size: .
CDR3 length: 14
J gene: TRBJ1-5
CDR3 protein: CASSYQGLNQPQHF
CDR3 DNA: TGTGCCAGCAGTTACCAGGGACTAAATCAGCCCCAGCATTTT

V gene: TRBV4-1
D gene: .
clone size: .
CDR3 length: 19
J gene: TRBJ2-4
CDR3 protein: CASSHPRGYSEAAKNIQYF
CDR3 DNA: TGCGCCAGCAGCCATCCCCGGGGCTACTCCGAGGCGGCCAAAAACATTCAGTACTTC

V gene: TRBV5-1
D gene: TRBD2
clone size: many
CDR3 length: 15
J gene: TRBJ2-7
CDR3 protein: CASSSLAGSSYEQYF
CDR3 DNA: TGTGCCAGCAGCTCACTAGCGGGGAGCTCCTACGAGCAGTACTTC

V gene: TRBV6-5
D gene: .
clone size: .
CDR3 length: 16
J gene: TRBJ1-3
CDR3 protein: CASTPGRANSGNTIYF
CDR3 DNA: TGTGCCAGCACTCCCGGAAGGGCTAACTCTGGAAACACCATATATTTT

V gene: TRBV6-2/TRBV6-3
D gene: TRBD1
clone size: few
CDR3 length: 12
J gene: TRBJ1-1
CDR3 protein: CASSPPGQGIFF
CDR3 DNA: TGTGCCAGCAGCCCACCGGGACAGGGTATTTTCTTT

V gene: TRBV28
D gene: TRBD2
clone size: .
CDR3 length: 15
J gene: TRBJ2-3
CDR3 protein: CASNPASGRGDTQYF
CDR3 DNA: TGTGCCTCCAACCCGGCTAGCGGGAGGGGAGATACGCAGTATTTT

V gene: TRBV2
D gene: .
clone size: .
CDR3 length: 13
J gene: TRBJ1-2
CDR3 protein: CASSKDNNYGYTF
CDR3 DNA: TGTGCCAGCAGTAAGGACAATAACTATGGCTACACCTTC

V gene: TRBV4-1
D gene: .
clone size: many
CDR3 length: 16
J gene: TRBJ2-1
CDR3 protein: CASSQVPGPAYNEQFF
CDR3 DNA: TGCGCCAGCAGCCAAGTGCCGGGGCCCGCCTACAATGAGCAGTTCTTC

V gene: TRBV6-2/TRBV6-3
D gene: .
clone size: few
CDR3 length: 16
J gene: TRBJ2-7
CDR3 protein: CASSYEGLGRACEQYF
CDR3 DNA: TGTGCCAGCAGTTACGAGGGTTTGGGGAGAGCCTGCGAGCAGTACTTC

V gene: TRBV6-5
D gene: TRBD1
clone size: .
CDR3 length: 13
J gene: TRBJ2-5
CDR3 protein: CASWTGVQETQYF
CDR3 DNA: TGTGCCAGCTGGACAGGGGTCCAAGAGACCCAGTACTTC

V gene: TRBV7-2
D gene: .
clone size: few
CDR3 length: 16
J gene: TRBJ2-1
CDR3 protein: CASSLVGGGFYNEQFF
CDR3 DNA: TGTGCCAGCAGCTTAGTCGGTGGCGGTTTTTACAATGAGCAGTTCTTC

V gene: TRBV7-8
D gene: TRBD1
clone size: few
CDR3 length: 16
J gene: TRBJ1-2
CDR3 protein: CASSLPLGQGTNGYTF
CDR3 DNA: TGTGCCAGCAGCTTACCACTGGGACAGGGGACAAATGGCTACACCTTC

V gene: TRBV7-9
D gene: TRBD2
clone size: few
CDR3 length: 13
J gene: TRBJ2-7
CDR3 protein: CASSLTGGLEQYF
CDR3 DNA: TGTGCCAGCAGCTTAACGGGAGGGCTCGAGCAGTACTTC

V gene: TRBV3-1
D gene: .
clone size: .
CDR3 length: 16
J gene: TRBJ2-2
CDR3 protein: CASRDNRAGDTGELFF
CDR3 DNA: TGTGCCAGCAGAGACAACCGGGCAGGGGACACCGGGGAGCTGTTTTTT

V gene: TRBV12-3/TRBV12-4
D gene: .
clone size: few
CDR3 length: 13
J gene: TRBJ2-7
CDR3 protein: CASSFGSLYEQYF
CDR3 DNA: TGTGCCAGCAGTTTCGGTTCTCTCTACGAGCAGTACTTC

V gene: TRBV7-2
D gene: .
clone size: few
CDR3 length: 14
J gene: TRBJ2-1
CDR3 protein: CASSPQSQHNEQFF
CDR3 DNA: TGTGCCAGCAGTCCACAGAGTCAGCACAATGAGCAGTTCTTC

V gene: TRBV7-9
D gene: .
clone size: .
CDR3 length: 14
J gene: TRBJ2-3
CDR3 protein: CTSRHRGGTDTQYF
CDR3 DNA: TGTACCAGCAGGCACCGTGGGGGCACAGATACGCAGTATTTT

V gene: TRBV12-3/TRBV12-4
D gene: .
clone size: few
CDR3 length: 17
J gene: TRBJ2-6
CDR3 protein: CASSFFGRGSGANVLTF
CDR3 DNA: TGTGCCAGCAGTTTCTTTGGAAGGGGCTCTGGGGCCAACGTCCTGACTTTC

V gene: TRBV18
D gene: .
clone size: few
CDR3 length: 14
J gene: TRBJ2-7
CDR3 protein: CASSPDRQAYEQYF
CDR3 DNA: TGTGCCAGCTCACCGGACAGACAGGCCTACGAGCAGTACTTC

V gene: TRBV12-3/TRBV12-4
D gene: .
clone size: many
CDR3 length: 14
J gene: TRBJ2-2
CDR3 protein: CASSSTGDTGELFF
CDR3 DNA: TGTGCCAGCAGTTCGACAGGCGACACCGGGGAGCTGTTTTTT

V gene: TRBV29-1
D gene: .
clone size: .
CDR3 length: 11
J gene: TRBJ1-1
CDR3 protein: CTGWGYTEAFF
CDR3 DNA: TGCACCGGGTGGGGGTACACTGAAGCTTTCTTT

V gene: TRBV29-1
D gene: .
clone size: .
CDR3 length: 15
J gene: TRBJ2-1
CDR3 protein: CSSHRGGSSYNEQFF
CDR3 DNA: TGCAGCTCCCATCGTGGCGGAAGCTCCTACAATGAGCAGTTCTTC

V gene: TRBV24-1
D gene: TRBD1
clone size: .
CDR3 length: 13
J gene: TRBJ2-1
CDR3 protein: CATKPGGFEEQFF
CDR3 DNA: TGTGCCACCAAGCCAGGGGGCTTTGAGGAGCAGTTCTTC

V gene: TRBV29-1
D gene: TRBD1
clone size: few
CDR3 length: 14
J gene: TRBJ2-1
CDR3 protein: CSVEGETGSNEQFF
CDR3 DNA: TGCAGCGTTGAAGGGGAGACAGGGTCCAATGAGCAGTTCTTC

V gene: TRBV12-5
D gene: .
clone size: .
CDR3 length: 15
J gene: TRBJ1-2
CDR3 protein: CASGLVPGVLYGYTF
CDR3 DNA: TGTGCTAGTGGTTTGGTACCGGGGGTCCTCTATGGCTACACCTTC

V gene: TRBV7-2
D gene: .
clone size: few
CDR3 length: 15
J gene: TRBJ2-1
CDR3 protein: CASSFLLAVGNEQFF
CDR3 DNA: TGTGCCAGCAGCTTCCTTCTAGCTGTCGGGAATGAGCAGTTCTTC

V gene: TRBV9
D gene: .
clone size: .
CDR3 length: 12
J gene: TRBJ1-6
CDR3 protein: CASSVELSPLHF
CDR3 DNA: TGTGCCAGCAGCGTAGAACTTTCACCCCTCCACTTT

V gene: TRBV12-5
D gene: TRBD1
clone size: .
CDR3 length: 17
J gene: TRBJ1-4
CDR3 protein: CASGPSTGGIGNERLFF
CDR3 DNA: TGTGCTAGTGGTCCTTCGACAGGGGGCATTGGTAATGAAAGACTGTTTTTT